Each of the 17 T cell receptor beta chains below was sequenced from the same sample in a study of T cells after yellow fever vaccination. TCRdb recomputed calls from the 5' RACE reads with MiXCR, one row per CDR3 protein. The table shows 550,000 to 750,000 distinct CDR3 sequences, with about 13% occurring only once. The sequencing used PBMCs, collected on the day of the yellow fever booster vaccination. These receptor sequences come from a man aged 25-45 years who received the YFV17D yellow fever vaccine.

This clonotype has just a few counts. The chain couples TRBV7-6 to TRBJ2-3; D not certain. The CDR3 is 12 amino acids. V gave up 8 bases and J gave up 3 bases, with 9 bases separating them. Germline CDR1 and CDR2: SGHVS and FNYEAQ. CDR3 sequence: CASAVGTDTQYF. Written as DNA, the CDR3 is TGTGCCAGCGCAGTAGGAACAGATACGCAGTATTTT.

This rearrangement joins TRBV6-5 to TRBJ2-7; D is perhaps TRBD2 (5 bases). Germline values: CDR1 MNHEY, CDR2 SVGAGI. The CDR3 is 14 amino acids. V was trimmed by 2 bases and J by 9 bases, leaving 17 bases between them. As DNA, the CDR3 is TGTGCCAGCAGTTACGACCAACGGGGTTTTTGGCAGTACTTC. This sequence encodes CASSYDQRGFWQYF.

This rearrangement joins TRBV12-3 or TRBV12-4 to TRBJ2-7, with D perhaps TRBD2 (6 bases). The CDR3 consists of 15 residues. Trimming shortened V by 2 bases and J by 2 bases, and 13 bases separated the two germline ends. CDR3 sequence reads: CASSLRNSGTYEQYF. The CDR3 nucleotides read TGTGCCAGCAGTTTAAGGAATAGCGGCACCTACGAGCAGTACTTC.

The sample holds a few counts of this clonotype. CDR3: CASSLAPGSTSQYF. The DNA for the CDR3 is TGTGCCAGCAGTTTAGCGCCGGGATCTACGTCCCAGTACTTC. The V call is TRBV27, the J call TRBJ2-5; a weak D match, TRBD2 (5 bases). V was trimmed by 2 bases and J by 9 bases, leaving 16 bases between them. Germline V CDR1 and CDR2: MNHEY, SMNVEV (reference sequence). The CDR3 spans 14 residues.

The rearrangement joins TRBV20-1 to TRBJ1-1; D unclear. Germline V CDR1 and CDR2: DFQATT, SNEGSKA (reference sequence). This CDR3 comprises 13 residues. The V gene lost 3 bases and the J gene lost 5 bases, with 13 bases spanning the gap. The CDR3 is CSARFAARTEAFF. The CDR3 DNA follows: TGCAGTGCTAGGTTTGCTGCGAGGACTGAAGCTTTCTTT.

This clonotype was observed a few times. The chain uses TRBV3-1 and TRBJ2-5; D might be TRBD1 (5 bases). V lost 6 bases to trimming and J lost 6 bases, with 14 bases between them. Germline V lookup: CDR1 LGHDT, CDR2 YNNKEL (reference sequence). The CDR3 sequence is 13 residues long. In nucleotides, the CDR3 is TGTGCCAGCAGACGACAGAGAACGAAGACCCAGTACTTC. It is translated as CASRRQRTKTQYF.

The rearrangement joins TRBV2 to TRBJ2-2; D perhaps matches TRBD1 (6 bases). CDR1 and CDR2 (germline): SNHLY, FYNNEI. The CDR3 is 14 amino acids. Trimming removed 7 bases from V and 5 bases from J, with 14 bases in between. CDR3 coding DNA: TGTGCCAGCACGCAGGGGCTGGGGACCGGGGAGCTGTTTTTT. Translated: CASTQGLGTGELFF.

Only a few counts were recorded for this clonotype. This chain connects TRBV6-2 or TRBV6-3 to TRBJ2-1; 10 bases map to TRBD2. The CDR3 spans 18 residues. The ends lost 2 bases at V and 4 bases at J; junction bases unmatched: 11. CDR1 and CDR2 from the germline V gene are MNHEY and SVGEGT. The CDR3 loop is CASSYRTSGESSYNEQFF. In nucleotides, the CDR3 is TGTGCCAGCAGTTACCGCACTAGCGGGGAATCATCGTACAATGAGCAGTTCTTC.

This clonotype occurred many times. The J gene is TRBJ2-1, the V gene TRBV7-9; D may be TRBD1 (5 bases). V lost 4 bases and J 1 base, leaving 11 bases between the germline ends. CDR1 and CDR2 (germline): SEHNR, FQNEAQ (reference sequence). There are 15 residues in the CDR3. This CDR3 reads CASSSTQGSYNEQFF. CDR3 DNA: TGTGCCAGCAGCTCGACCCAGGGATCCTACAATGAGCAGTTCTTC.

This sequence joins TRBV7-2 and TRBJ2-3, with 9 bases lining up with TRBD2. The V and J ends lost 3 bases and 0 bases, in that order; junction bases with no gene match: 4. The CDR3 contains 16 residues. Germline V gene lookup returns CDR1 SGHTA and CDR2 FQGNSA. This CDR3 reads CASSLWLAGSTDTQYF. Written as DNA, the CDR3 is TGTGCCAGCAGCTTGTGGCTAGCGGGGAGCACAGATACGCAGTATTTT.

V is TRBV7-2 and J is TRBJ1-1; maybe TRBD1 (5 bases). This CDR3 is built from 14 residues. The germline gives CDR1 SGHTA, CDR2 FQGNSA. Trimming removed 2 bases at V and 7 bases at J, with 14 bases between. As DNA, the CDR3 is TGTGCCAGCAGCTTACAGGGTCCGGGAGGTGAAGCTTTCTTT. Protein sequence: CASSLQGPGGEAFF.

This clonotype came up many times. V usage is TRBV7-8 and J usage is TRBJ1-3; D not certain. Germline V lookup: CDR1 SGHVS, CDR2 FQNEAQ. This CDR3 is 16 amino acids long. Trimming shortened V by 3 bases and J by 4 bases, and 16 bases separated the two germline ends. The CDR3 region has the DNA TGTGCCAGCAGCTTCCAGGACCCAAGGATAGGAAACACCATATATTTT. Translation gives CASSFQDPRIGNTIYF.

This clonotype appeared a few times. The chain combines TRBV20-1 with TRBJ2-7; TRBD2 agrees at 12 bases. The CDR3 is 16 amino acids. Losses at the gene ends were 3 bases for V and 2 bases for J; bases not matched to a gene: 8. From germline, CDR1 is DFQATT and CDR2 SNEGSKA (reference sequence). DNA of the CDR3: TGCAGTGCTAGTCCCCGGCTAGCGGGAGGGGCCTACGAGCAGTACTTC. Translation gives CSASPRLAGGAYEQYF.

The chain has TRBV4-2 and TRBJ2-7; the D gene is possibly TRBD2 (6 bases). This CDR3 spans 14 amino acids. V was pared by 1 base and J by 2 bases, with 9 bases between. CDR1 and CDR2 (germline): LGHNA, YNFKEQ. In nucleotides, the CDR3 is TGTGCCAGCAGCCAAGGGGACTTGGCCTACGAGCAGTACTTC. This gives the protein CASSQGDLAYEQYF.

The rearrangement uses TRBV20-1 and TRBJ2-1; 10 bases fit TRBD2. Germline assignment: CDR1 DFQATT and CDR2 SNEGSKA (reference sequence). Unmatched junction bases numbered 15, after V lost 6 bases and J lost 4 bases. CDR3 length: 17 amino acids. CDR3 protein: CSAPGGLAGAPYNEQFF. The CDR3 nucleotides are TGCAGTGCCCCCGGGGGGCTAGCGGGAGCCCCATACAATGAGCAGTTCTTC.

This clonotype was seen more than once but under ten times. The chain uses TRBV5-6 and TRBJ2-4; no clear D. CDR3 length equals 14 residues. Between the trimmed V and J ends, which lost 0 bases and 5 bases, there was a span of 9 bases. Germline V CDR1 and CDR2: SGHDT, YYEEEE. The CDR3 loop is CASSLGLGQNIQYF. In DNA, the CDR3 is TGTGCCAGCAGCTTGGGGCTGGGCCAAAACATTCAGTACTTC.

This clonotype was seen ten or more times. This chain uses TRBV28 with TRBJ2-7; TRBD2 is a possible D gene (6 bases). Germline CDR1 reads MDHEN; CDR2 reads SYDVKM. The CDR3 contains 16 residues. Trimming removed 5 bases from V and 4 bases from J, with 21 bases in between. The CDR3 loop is CASSQPQAGPTYEQYF. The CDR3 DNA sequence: TGTGCCAGCAGTCAACCCCAAGCGGGCCCTACTTACGAGCAGTACTTC.